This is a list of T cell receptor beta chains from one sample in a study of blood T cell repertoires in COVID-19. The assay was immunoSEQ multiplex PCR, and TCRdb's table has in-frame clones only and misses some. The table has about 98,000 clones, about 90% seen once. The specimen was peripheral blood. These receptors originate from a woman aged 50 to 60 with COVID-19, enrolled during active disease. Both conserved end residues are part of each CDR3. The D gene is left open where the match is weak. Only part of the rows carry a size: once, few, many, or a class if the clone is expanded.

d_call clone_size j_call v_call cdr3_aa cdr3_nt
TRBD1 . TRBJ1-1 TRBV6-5 CASSRTGDTEAFF TGTGCCAGCAGTCGGACAGGGGACACTGAAGCTTTCTTT
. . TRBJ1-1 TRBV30 CASGHLNTEAFF TGTGCCTCGGGACATTTGAACACTGAAGCTTTCTTT
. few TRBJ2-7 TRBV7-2 CASSFGDTYEQYF TGTGCCAGCAGCTTTGGGGACACGTACGAGCAGTACTTC
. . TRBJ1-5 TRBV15 CATSSRTSNQPQHF TGTGCCACCAGCAGCAGGACTAGTAATCAGCCCCAGCATTTT
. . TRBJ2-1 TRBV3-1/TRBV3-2 CASSQVGRSYNEQFF TGTGCCAGCAGCCAAGTGGGCAGGTCCTACAATGAGCAGTTCTTC
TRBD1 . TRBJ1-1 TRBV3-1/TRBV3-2 CASSPHQGQGANTEAFF TGTGCCAGCAGCCCCCACCAAGGACAGGGGGCGAACACTGAAGCTTTCTTT
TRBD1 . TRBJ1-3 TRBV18 CASSPGQGRNTIYF TGTGCCAGCTCACCCGGACAGGGGCGGAACACCATATATTTT
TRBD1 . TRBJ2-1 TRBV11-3 CASRNPWGQRVNEQFF TGTGCCAGCAGGAATCCGTGGGGACAGAGAGTCAATGAGCAGTTCTTC
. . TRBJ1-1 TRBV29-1 CSVEGVSDEAFF TGCAGCGTTGAAGGAGTCTCTGATGAAGCTTTCTTT
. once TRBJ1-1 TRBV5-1 CASSSQGTGRTEAFF TGCGCCAGCAGCTCGCAGGGTACGGGTCGGACTGAAGCTTTCTTT
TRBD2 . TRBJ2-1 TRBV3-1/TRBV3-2 CASSQDLLAGVYNEQFF TGTGCCAGCAGCCAAGATCTCTTAGCGGGGGTCTACAATGAGCAGTTCTTC
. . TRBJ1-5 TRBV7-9 CASSLNTGNQPQHF TGTGCCAGCAGCTTAAACACCGGCAATCAGCCCCAGCATTTT
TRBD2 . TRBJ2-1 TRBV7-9 CASSLVAGRNNEQFF TGTGCCAGCAGCTTAGTAGCGGGGCGAAACAATGAGCAGTTCTTC